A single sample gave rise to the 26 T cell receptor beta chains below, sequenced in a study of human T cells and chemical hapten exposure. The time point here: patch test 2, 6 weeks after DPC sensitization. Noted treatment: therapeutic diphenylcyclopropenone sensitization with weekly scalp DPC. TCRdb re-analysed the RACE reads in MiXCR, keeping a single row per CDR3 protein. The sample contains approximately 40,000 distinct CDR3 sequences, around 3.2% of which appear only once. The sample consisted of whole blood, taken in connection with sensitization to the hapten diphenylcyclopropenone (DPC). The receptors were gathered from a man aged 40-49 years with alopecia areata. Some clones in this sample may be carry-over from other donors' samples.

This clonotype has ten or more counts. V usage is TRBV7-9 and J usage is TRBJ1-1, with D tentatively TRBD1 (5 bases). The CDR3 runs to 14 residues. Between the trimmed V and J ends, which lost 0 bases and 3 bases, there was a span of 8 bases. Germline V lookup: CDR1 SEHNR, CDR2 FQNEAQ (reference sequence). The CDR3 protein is CASSLAGGYTEAFF. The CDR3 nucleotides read TGTGCCAGCAGCTTAGCTGGGGGATACACTGAAGCTTTCTTT.

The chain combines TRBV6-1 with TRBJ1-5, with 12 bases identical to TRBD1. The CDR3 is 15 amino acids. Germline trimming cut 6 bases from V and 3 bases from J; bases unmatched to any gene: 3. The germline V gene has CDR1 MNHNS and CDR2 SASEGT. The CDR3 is CASSRDRGHNQPQHF. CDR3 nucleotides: TGTGCCAGCAGCAGGGACAGGGGGCACAATCAGCCCCAGCATTTT.

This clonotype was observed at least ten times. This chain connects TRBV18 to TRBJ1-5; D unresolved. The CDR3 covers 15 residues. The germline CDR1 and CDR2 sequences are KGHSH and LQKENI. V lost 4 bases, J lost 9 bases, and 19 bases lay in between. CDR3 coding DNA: TGTGCCAGCTCACGTGCGAAGGGCCCGGGATGGCCCCAGCATTTT. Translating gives CASSRAKGPGWPQHF.

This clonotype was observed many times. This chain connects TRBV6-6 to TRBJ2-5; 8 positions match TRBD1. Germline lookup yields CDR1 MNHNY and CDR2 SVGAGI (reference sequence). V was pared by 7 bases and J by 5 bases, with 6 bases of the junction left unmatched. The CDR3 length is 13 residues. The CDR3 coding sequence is TGTGCCAGCACACAGGGGGTCATGGAGACCCAGTACTTC. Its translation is CASTQGVMETQYF.

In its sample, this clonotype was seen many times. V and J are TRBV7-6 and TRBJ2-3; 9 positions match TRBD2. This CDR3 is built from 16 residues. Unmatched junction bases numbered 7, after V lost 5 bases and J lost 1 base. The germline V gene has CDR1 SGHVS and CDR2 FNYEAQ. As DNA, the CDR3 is TGTGCCAGCAGCAGATTAGCGGGAGTAGGCACAGATACGCAGTATTTT. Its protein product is CASSRLAGVGTDTQYF.

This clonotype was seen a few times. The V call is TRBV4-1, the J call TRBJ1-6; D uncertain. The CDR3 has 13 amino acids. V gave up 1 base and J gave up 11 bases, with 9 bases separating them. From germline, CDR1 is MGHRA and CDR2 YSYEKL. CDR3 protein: CASSQANSPPLHF. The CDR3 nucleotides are TGCGCCAGCAGCCAAGCGAATTCTCCACCCCTCCACTTT.

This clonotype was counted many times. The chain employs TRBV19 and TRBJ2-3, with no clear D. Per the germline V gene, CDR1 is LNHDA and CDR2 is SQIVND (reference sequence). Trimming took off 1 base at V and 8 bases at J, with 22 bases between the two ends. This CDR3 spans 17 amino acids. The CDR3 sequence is CASSIGWTKPRAGTQYF. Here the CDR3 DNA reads TGTGCCAGTAGTATAGGGTGGACGAAACCCCGAGCAGGTACGCAGTATTTT.

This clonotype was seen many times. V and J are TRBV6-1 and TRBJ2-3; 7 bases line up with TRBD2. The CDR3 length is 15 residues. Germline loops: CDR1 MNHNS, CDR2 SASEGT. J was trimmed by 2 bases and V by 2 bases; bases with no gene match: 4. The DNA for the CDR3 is TGTGCCAGCAGTGAACGGGACTATAACACAGATACGCAGTATTTT. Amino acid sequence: CASSERDYNTDTQYF.

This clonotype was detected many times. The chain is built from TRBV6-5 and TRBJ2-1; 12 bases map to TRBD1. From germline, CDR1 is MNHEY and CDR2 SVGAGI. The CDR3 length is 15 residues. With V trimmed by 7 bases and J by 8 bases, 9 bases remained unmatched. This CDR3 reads CASTVGQGAIDEQFF. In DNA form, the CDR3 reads TGTGCCAGCACCGTGGGACAGGGGGCGATCGATGAGCAGTTCTTC.

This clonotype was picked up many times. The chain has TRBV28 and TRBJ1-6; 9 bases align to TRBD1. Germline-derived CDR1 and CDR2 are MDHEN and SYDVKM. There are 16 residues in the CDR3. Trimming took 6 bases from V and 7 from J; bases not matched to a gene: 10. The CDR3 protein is CASSRGRTGVNSPLHF. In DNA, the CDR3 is TGTGCCAGCAGCCGAGGGAGGACAGGGGTAAATTCACCCCTCCACTTT.

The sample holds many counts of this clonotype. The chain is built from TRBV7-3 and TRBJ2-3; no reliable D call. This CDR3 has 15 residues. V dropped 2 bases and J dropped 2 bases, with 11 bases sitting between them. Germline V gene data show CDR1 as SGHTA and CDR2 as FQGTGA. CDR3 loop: CASSLHTGHTDTQYF. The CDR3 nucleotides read TGTGCCAGCAGCTTACACACCGGCCACACAGATACGCAGTATTTT. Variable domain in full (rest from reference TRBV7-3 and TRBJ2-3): GAGVSQTPSNKVTEKGKYVELRCDPISGHTALYWYRQSLGQGPEFLIYFQGTGAADDSGLPNDRFFAVRPEGSVSTLKIQRTERGDSAVYLCASSLHTGHTDTQYFGPGTRLTVL.

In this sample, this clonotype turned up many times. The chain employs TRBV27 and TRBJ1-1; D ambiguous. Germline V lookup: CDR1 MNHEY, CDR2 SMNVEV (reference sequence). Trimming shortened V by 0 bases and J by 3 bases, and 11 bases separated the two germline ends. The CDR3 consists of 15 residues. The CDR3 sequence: CASSLSARTDTEAFF. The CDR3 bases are TGTGCCAGCAGTTTATCGGCCCGAACAGACACTGAAGCTTTCTTT.

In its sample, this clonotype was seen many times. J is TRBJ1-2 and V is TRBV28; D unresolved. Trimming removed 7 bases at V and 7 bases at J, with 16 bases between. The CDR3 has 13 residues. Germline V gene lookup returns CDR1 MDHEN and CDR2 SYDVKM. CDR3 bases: TGTGCCAGCACCGAACAACAGCGCTTTGGCTACACCTTC. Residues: CASTEQQRFGYTF.

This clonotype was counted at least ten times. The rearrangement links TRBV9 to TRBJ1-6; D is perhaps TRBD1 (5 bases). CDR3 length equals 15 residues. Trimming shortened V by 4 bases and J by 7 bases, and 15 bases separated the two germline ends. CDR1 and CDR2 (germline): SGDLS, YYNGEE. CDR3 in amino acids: CASSPRRQKNSPLHF. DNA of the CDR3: TGTGCCAGCAGCCCGAGGAGACAGAAAAATTCACCCCTCCACTTT.

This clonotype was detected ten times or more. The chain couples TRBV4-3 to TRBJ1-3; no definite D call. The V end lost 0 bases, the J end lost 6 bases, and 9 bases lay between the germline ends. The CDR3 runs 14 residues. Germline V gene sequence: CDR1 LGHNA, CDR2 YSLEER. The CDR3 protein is CASSQDSSINTIYF. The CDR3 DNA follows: TGCGCCAGCAGCCAAGATAGCAGCATAAACACCATATATTTT.

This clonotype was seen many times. The CDR3 DNA sequence: TGTGCCAGCAGTACAAGCCGAAGAGCGGGAGGGCTAAGAGATACGCAGTATTTT. Its translation is CASSTSRRAGGLRDTQYF. This sequence joins TRBV6-5 and TRBJ2-3, with TRBD2 matching 10 bases. CDR1 is MNHEY and CDR2 is SVGAGI in the germline V gene. The CDR3 contains 18 residues. V was clipped by 5 bases and J by 5 bases; unmatched bases: 16.

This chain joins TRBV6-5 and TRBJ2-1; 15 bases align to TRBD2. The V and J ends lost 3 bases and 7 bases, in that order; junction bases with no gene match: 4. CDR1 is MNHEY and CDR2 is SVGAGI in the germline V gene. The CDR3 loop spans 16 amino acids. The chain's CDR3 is CASSYKGLAGGNEQFF. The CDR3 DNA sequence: TGTGCCAGCAGTTATAAGGGACTAGCGGGAGGTAATGAGCAGTTCTTC.

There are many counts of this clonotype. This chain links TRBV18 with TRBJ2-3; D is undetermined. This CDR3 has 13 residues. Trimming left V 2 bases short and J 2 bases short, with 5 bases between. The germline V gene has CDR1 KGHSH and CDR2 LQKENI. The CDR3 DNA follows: TGTGCCAGCTCACCAGGGGACACAGATACGCAGTATTTT. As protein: CASSPGDTDTQYF.

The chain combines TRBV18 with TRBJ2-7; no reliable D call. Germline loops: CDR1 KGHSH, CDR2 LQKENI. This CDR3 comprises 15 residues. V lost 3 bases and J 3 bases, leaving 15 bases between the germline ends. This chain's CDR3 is CASSPATGLGYEQYF. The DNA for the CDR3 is TGTGCCAGCTCACCTGCGACCGGTCTGGGCTACGAGCAGTACTTC.

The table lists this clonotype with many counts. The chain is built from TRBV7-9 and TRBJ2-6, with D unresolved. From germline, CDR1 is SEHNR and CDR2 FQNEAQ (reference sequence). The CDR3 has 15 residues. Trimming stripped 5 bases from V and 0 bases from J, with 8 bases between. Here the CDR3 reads CASSPSHSGANVLTF. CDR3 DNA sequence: TGTGCCAGCAGCCCGAGTCACTCTGGGGCCAACGTCCTGACTTTC.

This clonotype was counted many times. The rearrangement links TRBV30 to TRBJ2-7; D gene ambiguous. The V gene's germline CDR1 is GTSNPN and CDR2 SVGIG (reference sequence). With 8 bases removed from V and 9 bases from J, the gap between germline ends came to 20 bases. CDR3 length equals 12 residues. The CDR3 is CAQAGPNGMQYF. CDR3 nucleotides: TGTGCCCAGGCCGGACCGAACGGCATGCAGTACTTC.

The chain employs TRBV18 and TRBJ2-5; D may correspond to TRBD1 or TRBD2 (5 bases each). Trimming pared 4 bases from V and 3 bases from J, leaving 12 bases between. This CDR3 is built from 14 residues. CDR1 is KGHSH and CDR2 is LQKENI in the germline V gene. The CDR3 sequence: CASSHGAREETQYF. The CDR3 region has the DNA TGTGCCAGCTCACACGGGGCCAGAGAAGAGACCCAGTACTTC.

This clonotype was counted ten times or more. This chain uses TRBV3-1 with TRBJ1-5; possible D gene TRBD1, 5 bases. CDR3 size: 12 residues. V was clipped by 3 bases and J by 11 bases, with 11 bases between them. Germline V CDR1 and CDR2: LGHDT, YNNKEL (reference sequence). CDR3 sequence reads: CASSQGERAQHF. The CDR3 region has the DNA TGTGCCAGCAGCCAGGGGGAACGGGCCCAGCATTTT.

The CDR3 DNA sequence: TGTGCCAGCAGTGGGGTGGATCAGCCCCAGCATTTT. Translating it yields CASSGVDQPQHF. The chain uses TRBV7-6 and TRBJ1-5, with D hard to call. Deletions cut 6 bases from V and 5 bases from J, with 8 bases between. The CDR3 is 12 amino acids. Looked up from germline, CDR1 is SGHVS and CDR2 is FNYEAQ.

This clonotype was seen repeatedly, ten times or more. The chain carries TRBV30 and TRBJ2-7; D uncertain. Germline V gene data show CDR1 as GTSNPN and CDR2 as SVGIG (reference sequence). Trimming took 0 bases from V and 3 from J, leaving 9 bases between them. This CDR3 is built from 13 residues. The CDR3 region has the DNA TGTGCCTGGAGTGTACTCGGAGTCTACGAGCAGTACTTC. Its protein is CAWSVLGVYEQYF. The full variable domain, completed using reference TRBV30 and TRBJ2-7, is SQTIHQWPATLVQPVGSPLSLECTVEGTSNPNLYWYRQAAGRGLQLLFYSVGIGQISSEVPQNLSASRPQDRQFILSSKKLLLSDSGFYLCAWSVLGVYEQYFGPGTRLTVT.

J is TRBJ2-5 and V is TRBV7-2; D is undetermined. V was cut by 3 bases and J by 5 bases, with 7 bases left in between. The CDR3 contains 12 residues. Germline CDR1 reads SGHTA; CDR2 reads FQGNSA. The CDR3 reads CASSFFLETQYF. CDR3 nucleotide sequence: TGTGCCAGCAGCTTTTTTCTCGAGACCCAGTACTTC.